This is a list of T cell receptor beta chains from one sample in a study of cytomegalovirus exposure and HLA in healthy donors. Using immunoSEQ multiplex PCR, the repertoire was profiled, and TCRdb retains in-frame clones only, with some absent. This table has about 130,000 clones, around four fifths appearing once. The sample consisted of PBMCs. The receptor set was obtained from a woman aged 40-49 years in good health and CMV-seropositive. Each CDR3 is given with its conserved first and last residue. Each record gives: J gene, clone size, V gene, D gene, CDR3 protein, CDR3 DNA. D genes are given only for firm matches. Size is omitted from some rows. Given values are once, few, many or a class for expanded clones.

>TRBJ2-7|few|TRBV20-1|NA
CSARVDYEQYF
TGCAGTGCTAGGGTAGACTACGAGCAGTACTTC
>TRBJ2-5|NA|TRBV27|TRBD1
CASSFVRGRETQYF
TGTGCCAGCAGTTTTGTTAGGGGGCGAGAGACCCAGTACTTC
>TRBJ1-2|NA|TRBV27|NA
CASSFGPQGLFYGYTF
TGTGCCAGCAGTTTTGGTCCCCAGGGGTTGTTTTATGGCTACACCTTC
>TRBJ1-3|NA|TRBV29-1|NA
CSVVQGLGNTIYF
TGCAGCGTTGTACAGGGCCTTGGAAACACCATATATTTT
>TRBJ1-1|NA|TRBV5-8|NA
CASSYRGQNTEAFF
TGTGCCAGCAGCTACCGGGGACAGAACACTGAAGCTTTCTTT
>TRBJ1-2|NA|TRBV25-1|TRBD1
CASSRGEGAFNGYTF
TGTGCCAGCAGCCGAGGAGAGGGGGCGTTTAATGGCTACACCTTC
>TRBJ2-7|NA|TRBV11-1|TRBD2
CASSLFAGAGCEQYF
TGTGCCAGCAGCTTGTTTGCGGGAGCAGGATGCGAGCAGTACTTC
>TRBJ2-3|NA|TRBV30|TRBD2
CAWSDGRGTDTQYF
TGTGCCTGGAGTGACGGGAGGGGCACAGATACGCAGTATTTT
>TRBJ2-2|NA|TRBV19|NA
CASRGGAGTGELFF
TGTGCCAGTAGGGGGGGGGCCGGCACCGGGGAGCTGTTTTTT
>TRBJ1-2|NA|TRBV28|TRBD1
CASSLYGTANYGYTF
TGTGCCAGCAGTTTATACGGGACAGCTAACTATGGCTACACCTTC
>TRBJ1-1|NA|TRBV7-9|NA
CASSRTISEAFF
TGTGCCAGCAGCCGGACAATTTCAGAAGCTTTCTTT
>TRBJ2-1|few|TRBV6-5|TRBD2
CASRGGGYFYNEQFF
TGTGCCAGCAGAGGCGGGGGGTACTTCTACAATGAGCAGTTCTTC
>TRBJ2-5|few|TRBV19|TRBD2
CATSRSGRTTGETQYF
TGTGCCACGAGCCGAAGCGGGAGAACCACGGGGGAGACCCAGTACTTC
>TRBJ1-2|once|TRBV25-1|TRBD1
CASSDPRWDSSTYGYTF
TGTGCCAGCAGTGATCCAAGGTGGGACAGCTCCACCTATGGCTACACCTTC
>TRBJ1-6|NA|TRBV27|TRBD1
CASSFLDRGSPLHF
TGTGCCAGCAGTTTTTTGGACAGGGGTTCTCCCCTCCACTTT
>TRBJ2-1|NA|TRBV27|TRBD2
CASSFSLASGGFDEQFF
TGTGCCAGCAGTTTCAGTTTGGCTAGCGGGGGGTTCGATGAGCAGTTCTTC
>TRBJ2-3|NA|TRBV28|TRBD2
CASSLVEGREGTDTQYF
TGTGCCAGCAGTCTCGTCGAGGGGCGGGAGGGAACAGATACGCAGTATTTT
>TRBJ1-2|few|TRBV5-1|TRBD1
CASSAGGDSTGYTF
TGCGCCAGCAGCGCAGGGGGCGATTCGACTGGCTACACCTTC
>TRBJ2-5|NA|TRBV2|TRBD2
CASRATSGRETQYF
TGTGCCAGCAGGGCGACTAGCGGAAGGGAGACCCAGTACTTC
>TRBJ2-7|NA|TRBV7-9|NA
CASSLSRYEQYF
TGTGCCAGCAGCTTGAGTCGATACGAGCAGTACTTC
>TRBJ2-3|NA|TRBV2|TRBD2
CVNAITGTTTGTDTQYF
TGTGTCAACGCGATAACCGGGACTACCACTGGCACAGATACGCAGTATTTT
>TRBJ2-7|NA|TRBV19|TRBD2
CASSYGTSGFYEQYF
TGTGCCAGTAGCTACGGGACTAGCGGATTCTACGAGCAGTACTTC
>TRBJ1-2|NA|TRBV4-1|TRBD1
CASSPGTGSDYGYTF
TGCGCCAGCAGCCCCGGGACAGGGTCTGACTATGGCTACACCTTC
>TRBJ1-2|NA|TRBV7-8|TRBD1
CASSSGTVEYGYTF
TGTGCCAGCAGCAGTGGGACAGTTGAATATGGCTACACCTTC
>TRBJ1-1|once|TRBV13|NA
CASSLQNTEAFF
TGTGCCAGCAGCTTACAGAACACTGAAGCTTTCTTT
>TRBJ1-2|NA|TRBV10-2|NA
CASIGDYGYTF
TGCGCCAGCATCGGTGACTATGGCTACACCTTC
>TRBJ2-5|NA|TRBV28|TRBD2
CASSLESLAGRETQYF
TGTGCCAGCAGTTTAGAATCGCTAGCGGGAAGGGAGACCCAGTACTTC
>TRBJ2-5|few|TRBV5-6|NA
CASSREEGARWRETQYF
TGTGCCAGCAGTCGAGAGGAGGGGGCTCGGTGGCGAGAGACCCAGTACTTC
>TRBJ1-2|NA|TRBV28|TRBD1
CASSPTGARGYTF
TGTGCCAGCAGCCCAACAGGGGCGCGTGGCTACACCTTC
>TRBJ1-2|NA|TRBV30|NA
CAWGALGPYGYTF
TGTGCATGGGGGGCGCTTGGTCCCTATGGCTACACCTTC
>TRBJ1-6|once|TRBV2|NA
CASNPRGTPLHF
TGTGCCAGCAACCCCCGGGGGACTCCCCTCCACTTT
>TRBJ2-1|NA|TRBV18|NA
CASSPGQMDEQFF
TGTGCCAGCTCACCGGGGCAGATGGATGAGCAGTTCTTC
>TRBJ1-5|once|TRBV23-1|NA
CASTLRYMGLEPQHF
TGCGCCAGCACCTTGAGATACATGGGCTTAGAGCCCCAGCATTTT